A selection of T cell receptor beta chains follows, all from one sample in a study of Ad26.COV2.S vaccination and SARS-CoV-2 variants. Sequenced by immunoSEQ multiplex PCR; TCRdb stores in-frame clones only, minus some. The sample consists of hundreds of thousands of clones, 89% of them appearing once. Sequences were derived from peripheral blood, sampled in a trial of Ad26.COV2.S vaccine versus placebo. Every receptor here comes from a person aged 18-60 years who received the Ad26.COV2.S COVID-19 vaccine or a placebo. CDR3s include the opening cysteine and the closing phenylalanine or tryptophan. The D gene is left open where the match is weak. Clone size appears in some rows only: once, few, many, or a class for an expanded clone.

once | TRBJ1-5 | TRBV19 | . | TGTGCCAGTAGTATACAGACTAGCAATCAGCCCCAGCATTTT | CASSIQTSNQPQHF
once | TRBJ2-5 | TRBV7-2 | . | TGTGCCAGCAGCTTGCTTTCTCCCCCCGGGGAGACCCAGTACTTC | CASSLLSPPGETQYF
. | TRBJ1-1 | TRBV2 | TRBD1 | TGTGCCAGCAGAGCTCAGGGGGCTGGCACTGAAGCTTTCTTT | CASRAQGAGTEAFF
once | TRBJ2-7 | TRBV5-1 | . | TGCGCCAGCAGCTCCTCAGTTAGCTACGAGCAGTACTTC | CASSSSVSYEQYF
. | TRBJ2-2 | TRBV6-4 | TRBD1 | TGTGCCAGCAGTGGGGACAGGGGCACCGGGGAGCTGTTTTTT | CASSGDRGTGELFF
. | TRBJ2-7 | TRBV29-1 | TRBD1 | TGCAGCGTGAGGGACAGGAGAGAGCAGTACTTC | CSVRDRREQYF
. | TRBJ1-1 | TRBV6-5 | . | TGTGCCAGCAGCACAGGAGCGGGGGCCCCCGGGGAAGCTTTCTTT | CASSTGAGAPGEAFF
. | TRBJ2-3 | TRBV16 | . | TGTGCCAGCAGCCAATTTGGGGTTCTGGATACGCAGTATTTT | CASSQFGVLDTQYF
. | TRBJ2-3 | TRBV15 | TRBD1 | TGTGCCACCAGCATATTCCGGGACAGATCCACAGATACGCAGTATTTT | CATSIFRDRSTDTQYF
. | TRBJ2-5 | TRBV30 | . | TGTGCCTGGAAACAGGGAGTTGGAGAGACCCAGTACTTC | CAWKQGVGETQYF
. | TRBJ2-2 | TRBV9 | TRBD1 | TGTGCCAGCAGCGTAGTTCCGGGGACAGGAGCCACCGGGGAGCTGTTTTTT | CASSVVPGTGATGELFF
. | TRBJ2-3 | TRBV5-1 | TRBD1 | TGCGCCAGCAGCTTACCGACAGGGGAAGGCACAGATACGCAGTATTTT | CASSLPTGEGTDTQYF
. | TRBJ2-5 | TRBV19 | . | TGTGCCAGTAGTATAGCCCAGGGTCGCGAGACCCAGTACTTC | CASSIAQGRETQYF
. | TRBJ1-1 | TRBV3-1/TRBV3-2 | . | TGTGCCAGCAGCCAAACGAAGGACGGGGGAGCTTTCTTT | CASSQTKDGGAFF
. | TRBJ1-1 | TRBV6-6 | . | TGTGCCAGCAGCAGGGGACGGAAGAACACTGAAGCTTTCTTT | CASSRGRKNTEAFF
. | TRBJ2-3 | TRBV2 | . | TGTGCCAGCCACAGGGCCTCCTTAGTTACAGATACGCAGTATTTT | CASHRASLVTDTQYF
. | TRBJ2-2 | TRBV18 | TRBD2 | TGTGCCAGCTCACCGGGACTAGCGGGGCTCACCGGGGAGCTGTTTTTT | CASSPGLAGLTGELFF
. | TRBJ2-1 | TRBV10-3 | . | TGTGCCATCAGTACACTAGAGGAGAATGAGCAGTTCTTC | CAISTLEENEQFF
. | TRBJ1-2 | TRBV5-1 | TRBD1 | TGCGCCAGCAGCTCGGGACAGTCCTATGGCTACACCTTC | CASSSGQSYGYTF
. | TRBJ1-1 | TRBV25-1 | . | TGTGCCAGCAGAAAGCGGGCTGAAGCTTTCTTT | CASRKRAEAFF
many | TRBJ2-1 | TRBV30 | . | TGTGCCTGGAGTCAGGGAATAAGGAACAATGAGCAGTTCTTC | CAWSQGIRNNEQFF
once | TRBJ1-1 | TRBV5-5 | . | TGTGCCAGCAGCCCGCAAGGGGGGCGGAACACTGAAGCTTTCTTT | CASSPQGGRNTEAFF
. | TRBJ2-3 | TRBV6-1 | . | TGTGCCAGCAGTGAAGTGGGGGATTATAGGCGAGATACGCAGTATTTT | CASSEVGDYRRDTQYF
. | TRBJ1-1 | TRBV20-1 | . | TGCAGTGGGGGATTTTATACTGAAGCTTTCTTT | CSGGFYTEAFF
. | TRBJ1-2 | TRBV6-5 | . | TGTGCCAGCAAGGGGGTAAGACCTTATGGCTACACCTTC | CASKGVRPYGYTF
once | TRBJ2-2 | TRBV6-5 | . | TGTGCCAGCACTCAGGCCGAGGGCACCGGGGAGCTGTTTTTT | CASTQAEGTGELFF
. | TRBJ1-2 | TRBV4-2 | . | TGTGCCAGCAGCCTCCCCCAGGTGGGTTTTCCACATGGCTACACCTTC | CASSLPQVGFPHGYTF
. | TRBJ2-2 | TRBV11-2 | . | TGTGCCAGCAGCATAGAAAGAGGCCTGTGGCTGTTTTTT | CASSIERGLWLFF
. | TRBJ1-3 | TRBV19 | . | TGTGCCAGTAGTACGAACCATGGAAACACCATATATTTT | CASSTNHGNTIYF
. | TRBJ2-1 | TRBV29-1 | . | TGCAGCGTTGACGGAGTACTTTCCTACAATGAGCAGTTCTTC | CSVDGVLSYNEQFF
few | TRBJ2-7 | TRBV19 | . | TGTGCCAGTAGCTCGCGCGGGGACTCCTACGAGCAGTACTTC | CASSSRGDSYEQYF
. | TRBJ1-2 | TRBV7-2 | . | TGTGCCAGCAGCTTAAGCTATGGCTACACCTTC | CASSLSYGYTF
. | TRBJ2-7 | TRBV6-6 | TRBD2 | TGTGCCAGCAGTCCCGTTGGGACTAGCGGACTTACCTACGAGCAGTACTTC | CASSPVGTSGLTYEQYF
. | TRBJ1-3 | TRBV5-6 | . | TGTGCCAGCAGCTTGAGTGTCGGACAAAGATATTTT | CASSLSVGQRYF
few | TRBJ2-5 | TRBV7-3 | . | TGTGCCAGCAGCGGAGGGGGTCAAGAGACCCAGTACTTC | CASSGGGQETQYF
. | TRBJ2-1 | TRBV7-3 | . | TGTGCCAGCAGCTTAATTCAGGGCCCCTACAATGAGCAGTTCTTC | CASSLIQGPYNEQFF
. | TRBJ2-7 | TRBV7-9 | . | TGTGCCAGCAGCCGGGACACCGCCTACGAGCAGTACTTC | CASSRDTAYEQYF
. | TRBJ1-2 | TRBV6-5 | . | TGTGCCAGCCTGCAGGGGAAGGTCAACTATGGCTACACCTTC | CASLQGKVNYGYTF
. | TRBJ1-3 | TRBV5-5 | . | TGTGCCAGCAGCTTTGAGGGAGCCGGCCTACGAAACACCATATATTTT | CASSFEGAGLRNTIYF
. | TRBJ2-1 | TRBV3-1/TRBV3-2 | . | TGTGCCAGCAGCCCGAGCGGACTGGACAATGAGCAGTTCTTC | CASSPSGLDNEQFF
. | TRBJ2-7 | TRBV19 | . | TGTGCCAGTAGTGAGGCAGGGGCCTACGAGCAGTACTTC | CASSEAGAYEQYF
. | TRBJ2-7 | TRBV11-2 | . | TGTGCCAGCAGCTTAGATCTACCTGAGGCTAGCTACGAGCAGTACTTC | CASSLDLPEASYEQYF
. | TRBJ2-7 | TRBV7-8 | . | TGTGCCAGCAGCTTAGGATACAATTACGAGCAGTACTTC | CASSLGYNYEQYF
. | TRBJ2-4 | TRBV12-5 | . | TGTGCTAGTGGTTTGGTATGGGGTCAGGGCAGAAACATTCAGTACTTC | CASGLVWGQGRNIQYF
. | TRBJ2-7 | TRBV18 | . | TGTGCCAGCTCACGAGCTAGATGGGACTCGGGCTACGAGCAGTACTTC | CASSRARWDSGYEQYF
. | TRBJ2-2 | TRBV5-4 | . | TGTGCCAGCAGCCCGGTGTCCGGGAACACCGGGGAGCTGTTTTTT | CASSPVSGNTGELFF
. | TRBJ2-7 | TRBV30 | . | TGTGCCTGGAGTGTAATGGTAGTCGGGACGAGCTCCTACGAGCAGTACTTC | CAWSVMVVGTSSYEQYF
. | TRBJ1-1 | TRBV3-1/TRBV3-2 | . | TGTGCCAGCAGCCAAGTGTCTAACACTGAAGCTTTCTTT | CASSQVSNTEAFF
. | TRBJ2-5 | TRBV18 | . | TGTGCCAGCTCACCGGCGGAGACCCAGTACTTC | CASSPAETQYF
. | TRBJ2-5 | TRBV5-6 | . | TGTGCCAGCAGCTCTCTGGCTGGGTTCCAAGAGACCCAGTACTTC | CASSSLAGFQETQYF
. | TRBJ2-3 | TRBV7-2 | . | TGTGCCAGCAGTCGGGCTGGCAACACAGATACGCAGTATTTT | CASSRAGNTDTQYF
. | TRBJ2-2 | TRBV30 | . | TGTGCCTGGAATAGGGCGAACACCGGGGAGCTGTTTTTT | CAWNRANTGELFF
once | TRBJ1-2 | TRBV6-6 | . | TGTGCCAGCAGTCGGGAGGCTTGGGGCTACACCTTC | CASSREAWGYTF